This TCR beta chain emerged from a study of identical twins. Findings of the study overall: With abundant cord blood beta clonotypes, insertions were fewer; memory repertoires showed no such pattern. There is a chance that invariant MAIT and iNKT cells partially muddied zero-insertion analyses.

TCRdb called the 5' RACE reads again in MiXCR, with one record for every CDR3 protein. The sample yields under 350,000 distinct CDR3 sequences, 8% to 9.5% seen once. The sample holds a few counts of this clonotype. Its antigen is as yet unknown. The CDR3 spans 13 residues. V was trimmed by 6 bases and J by 5 bases, leaving 11 bases between them. CDR1 and CDR2 (germline): SEHNR, FQNEAQ (reference sequence). The sample also formed part of further work on yellow fever vaccine responses in identical twins. That report adds: Twins reportedly showed a vaccine T cell response that seemed partly convergent and partly personalized.

The chain links TRBV7-9 to TRBJ2-1; D might be TRBD2 (5 bases). Sequences were obtained from CD8+ T cells sorted from blood. This clonotype was sampled from a woman younger than 30 in good health. The CDR3 is CASRNDGDNEQFF. The CDR3 DNA reads TGTGCCAGCAGGAATGACGGGGACAATGAGCAGTTCTTC.